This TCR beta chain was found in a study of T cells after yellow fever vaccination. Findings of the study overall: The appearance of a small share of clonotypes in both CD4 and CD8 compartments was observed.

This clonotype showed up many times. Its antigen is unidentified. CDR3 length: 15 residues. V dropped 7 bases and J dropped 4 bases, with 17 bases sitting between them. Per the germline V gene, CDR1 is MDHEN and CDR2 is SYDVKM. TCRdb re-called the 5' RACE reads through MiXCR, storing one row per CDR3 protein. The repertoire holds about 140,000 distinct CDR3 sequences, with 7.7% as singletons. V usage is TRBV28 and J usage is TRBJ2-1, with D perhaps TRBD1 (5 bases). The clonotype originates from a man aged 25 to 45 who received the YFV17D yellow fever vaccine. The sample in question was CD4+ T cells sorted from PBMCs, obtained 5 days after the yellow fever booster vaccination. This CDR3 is CASISLRQKYNEQFF. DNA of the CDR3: TGTGCCAGCATCTCCCTCCGACAGAAATACAATGAGCAGTTCTTC. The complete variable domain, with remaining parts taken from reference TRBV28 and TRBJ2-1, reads DVKVTQSSRYLVKRTGEKVFLECVQDMDHENMFWYRQDPGLGLRLIYFSYDVKMKEKGDIPEGYSVSREKKERFSLILESASTNQTSMYLCASISLRQKYNEQFFGPGTRLTVL.